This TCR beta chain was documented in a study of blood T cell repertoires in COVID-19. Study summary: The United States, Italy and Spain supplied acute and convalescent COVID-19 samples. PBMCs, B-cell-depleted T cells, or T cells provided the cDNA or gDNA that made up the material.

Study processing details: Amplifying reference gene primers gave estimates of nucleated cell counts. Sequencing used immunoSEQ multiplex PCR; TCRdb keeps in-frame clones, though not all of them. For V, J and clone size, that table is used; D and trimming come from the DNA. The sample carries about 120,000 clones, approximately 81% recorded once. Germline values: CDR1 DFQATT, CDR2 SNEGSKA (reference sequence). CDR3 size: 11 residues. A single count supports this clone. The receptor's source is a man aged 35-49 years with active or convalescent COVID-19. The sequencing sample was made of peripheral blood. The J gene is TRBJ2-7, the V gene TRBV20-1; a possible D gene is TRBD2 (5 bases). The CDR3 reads CSGRNPYEQYF. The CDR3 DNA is TGCTCGGGGAGAAATCCCTACGAGCAGTACTTC.